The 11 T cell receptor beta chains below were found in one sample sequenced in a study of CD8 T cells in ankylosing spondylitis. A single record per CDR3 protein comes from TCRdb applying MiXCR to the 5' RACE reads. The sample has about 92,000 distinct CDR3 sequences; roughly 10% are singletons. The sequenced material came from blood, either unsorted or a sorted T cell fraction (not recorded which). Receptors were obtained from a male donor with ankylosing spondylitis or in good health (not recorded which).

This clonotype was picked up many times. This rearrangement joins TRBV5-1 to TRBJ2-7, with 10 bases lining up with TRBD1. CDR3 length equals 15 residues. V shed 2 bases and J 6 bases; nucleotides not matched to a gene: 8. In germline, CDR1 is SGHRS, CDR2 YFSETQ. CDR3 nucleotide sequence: TGCGCCAGCAGCTTCTCGACCGGGACAGGGGCCGAGCAGTACTTC. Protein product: CASSFSTGTGAEQYF.

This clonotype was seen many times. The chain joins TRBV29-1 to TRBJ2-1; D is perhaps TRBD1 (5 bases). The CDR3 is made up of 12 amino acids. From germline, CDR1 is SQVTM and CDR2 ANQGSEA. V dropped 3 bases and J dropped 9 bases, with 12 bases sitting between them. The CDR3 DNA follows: TGCAGCGTTGACCAGGGTAGTGCTGAGCAGTTCTTC. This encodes CSVDQGSAEQFF.

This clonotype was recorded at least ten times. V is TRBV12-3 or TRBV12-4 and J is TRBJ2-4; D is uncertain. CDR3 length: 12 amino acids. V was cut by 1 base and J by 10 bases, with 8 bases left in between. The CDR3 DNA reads TGTGCCAGCAGTTTAGGCGGAGAGATTCAGTACTTC. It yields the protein CASSLGGEIQYF.

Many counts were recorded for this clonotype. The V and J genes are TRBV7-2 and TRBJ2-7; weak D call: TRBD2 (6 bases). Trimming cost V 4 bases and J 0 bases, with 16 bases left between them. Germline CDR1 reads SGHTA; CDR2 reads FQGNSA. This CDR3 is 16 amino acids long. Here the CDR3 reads CASSSITRGPSYEQYF. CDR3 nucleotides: TGTGCCAGCAGCTCTATAACGCGGGGCCCCTCCTACGAGCAGTACTTC. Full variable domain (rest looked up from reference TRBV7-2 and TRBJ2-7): GAGVSQSPSNKVTEKGKDVELRCDPISGHTALYWYRQSLGQGLEFLIYFQGNSAPDKSGLPSDRFSAERTGGSVSTLTIQRTQQEDSAVYLCASSSITRGPSYEQYFGPGTRLTVT.

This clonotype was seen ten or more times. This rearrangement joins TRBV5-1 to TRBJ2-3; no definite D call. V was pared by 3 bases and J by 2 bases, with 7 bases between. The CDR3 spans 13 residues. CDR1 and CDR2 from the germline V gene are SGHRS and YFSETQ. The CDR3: CASSSPFTDTQYF. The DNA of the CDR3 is TGCGCCAGCAGCTCACCTTTCACAGATACGCAGTATTTT. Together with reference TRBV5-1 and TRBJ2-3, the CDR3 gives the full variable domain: KAGVTQTPRYLIKTRGQQVTLSCSPISGHRSVSWYQQTPGQGLQFLFEYFSETQRNKGNFPGRFSGRQFSNSRSEMNVSTLELGDSALYLCASSSPFTDTQYFGPGTRLTVL.

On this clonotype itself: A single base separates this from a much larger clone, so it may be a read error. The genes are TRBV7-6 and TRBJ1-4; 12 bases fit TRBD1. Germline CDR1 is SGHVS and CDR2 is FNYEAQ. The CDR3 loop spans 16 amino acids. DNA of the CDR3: TGTGCCGGCAGACGTGGGACAGGGGGCCCTAATGAAAAACTGTTTTTT. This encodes CAGRRGTGGPNEKLFF. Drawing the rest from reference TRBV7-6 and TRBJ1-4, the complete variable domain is GAGVSQSPRYKVTKRGQDVALRCDPISGHVSLYWYRQALGQGPEFLTYFNYEAQQDKSGLPNDRFSAERPEGSISTLTIQRTEQRDSAMYRCAGRRGTGGPNEKLFFGSGTQLSVL.

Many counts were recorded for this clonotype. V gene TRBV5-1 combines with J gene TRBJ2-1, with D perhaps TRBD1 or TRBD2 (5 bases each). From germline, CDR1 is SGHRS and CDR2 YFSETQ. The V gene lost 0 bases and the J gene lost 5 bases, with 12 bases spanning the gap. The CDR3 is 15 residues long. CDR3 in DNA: TGCGCCAGCAGCTTGGTTCAGGGACCCAACAATGAGCAGTTCTTC. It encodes CASSLVQGPNNEQFF.

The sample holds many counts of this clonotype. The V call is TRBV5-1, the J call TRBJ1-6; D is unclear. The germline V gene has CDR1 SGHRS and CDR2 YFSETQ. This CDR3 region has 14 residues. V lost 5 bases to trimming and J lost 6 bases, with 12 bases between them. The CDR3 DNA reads TGCGCCAGCAGGTTTGGGGAGATTAATTCACCCCTCCACTTT. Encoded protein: CASRFGEINSPLHF.

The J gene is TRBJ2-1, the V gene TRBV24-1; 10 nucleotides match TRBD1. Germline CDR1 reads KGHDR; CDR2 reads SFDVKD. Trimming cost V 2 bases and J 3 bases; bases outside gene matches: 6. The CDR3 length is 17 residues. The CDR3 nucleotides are TGTGCCACCAGTGATTCCGGGACAGGGGCATTCTACAATGAGCAGTTCTTC. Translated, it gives CATSDSGTGAFYNEQFF.

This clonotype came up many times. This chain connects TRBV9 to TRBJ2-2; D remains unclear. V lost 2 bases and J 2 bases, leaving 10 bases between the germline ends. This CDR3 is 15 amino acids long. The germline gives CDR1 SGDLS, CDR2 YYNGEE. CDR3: CASSVAGENTGELFF. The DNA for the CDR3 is TGTGCCAGCAGCGTTGCTGGGGAAAACACCGGGGAGCTGTTTTTT.

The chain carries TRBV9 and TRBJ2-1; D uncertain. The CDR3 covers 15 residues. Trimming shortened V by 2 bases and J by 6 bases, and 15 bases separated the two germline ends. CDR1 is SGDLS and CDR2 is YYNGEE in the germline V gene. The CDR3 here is CASSVSGSNFNEQFF. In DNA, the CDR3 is TGTGCCAGCAGCGTTTCGGGTAGCAACTTCAATGAGCAGTTCTTC. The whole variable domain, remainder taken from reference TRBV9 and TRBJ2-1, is DSGVTQTPKHLITATGQRVTLRCSPRSGDLSVYWYQQSLDQGLQFLIQYYNGEERAKGNILERFSAQQFPDLHSELNLSSLELGDSALYFCASSVSGSNFNEQFFGPGTRLTVL.